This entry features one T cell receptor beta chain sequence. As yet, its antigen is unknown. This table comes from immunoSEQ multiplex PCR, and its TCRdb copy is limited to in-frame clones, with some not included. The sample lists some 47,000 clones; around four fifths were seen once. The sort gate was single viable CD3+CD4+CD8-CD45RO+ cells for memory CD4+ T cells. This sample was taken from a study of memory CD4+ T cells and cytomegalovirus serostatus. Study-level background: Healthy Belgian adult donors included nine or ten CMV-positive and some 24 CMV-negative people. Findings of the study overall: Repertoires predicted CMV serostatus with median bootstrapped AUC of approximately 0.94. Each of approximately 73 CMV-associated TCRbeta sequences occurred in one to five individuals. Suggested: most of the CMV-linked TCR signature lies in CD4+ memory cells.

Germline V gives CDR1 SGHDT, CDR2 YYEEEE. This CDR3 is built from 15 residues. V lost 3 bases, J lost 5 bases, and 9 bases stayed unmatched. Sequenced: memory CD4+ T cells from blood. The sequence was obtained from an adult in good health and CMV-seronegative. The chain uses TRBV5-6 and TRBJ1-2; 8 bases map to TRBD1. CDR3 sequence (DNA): TGTGCCAGCAGCTGGGGACAGGCCCAGACTTATGGCTACACCTTC. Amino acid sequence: CASSWGQAQTYGYTF. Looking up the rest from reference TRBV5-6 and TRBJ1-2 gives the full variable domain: DAGVTQSPTHLIKTRGQQVTLRCSPKSGHDTVSWYQQALGQGPQFIFQYYEEEERQRGNFPDRFSGHQFPNYSSELNVNALLLGDSALYLCASSWGQAQTYGYTFGSGTRLTVV.